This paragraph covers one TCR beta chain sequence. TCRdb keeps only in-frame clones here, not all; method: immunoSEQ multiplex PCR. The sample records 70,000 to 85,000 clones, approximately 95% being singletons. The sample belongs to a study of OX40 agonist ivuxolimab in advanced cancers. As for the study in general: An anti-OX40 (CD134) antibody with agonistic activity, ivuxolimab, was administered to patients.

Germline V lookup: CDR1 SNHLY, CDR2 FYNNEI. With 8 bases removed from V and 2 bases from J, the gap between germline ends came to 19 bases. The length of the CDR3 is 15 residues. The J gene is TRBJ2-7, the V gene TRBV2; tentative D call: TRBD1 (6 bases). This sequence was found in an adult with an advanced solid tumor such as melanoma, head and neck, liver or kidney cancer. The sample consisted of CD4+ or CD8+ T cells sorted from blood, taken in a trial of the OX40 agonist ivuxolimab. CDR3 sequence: CASRYSTGMTYEQYF. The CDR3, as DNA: TGTGCCAGCCGTTATTCGACAGGCATGACCTACGAGCAGTACTTC. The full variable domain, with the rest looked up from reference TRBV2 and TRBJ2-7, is EPEVTQTPSHQVTQMGQEVILRCVPISNHLYFYWYRQILGQKVEFLVSFYNNEISEKSEIFDDQFSVERPDGSNFTLKIRSTKLEDSAMYFCASRYSTGMTYEQYFGPGTRLTVT.